This T cell receptor beta chain was found in a study of patients and donors after allogeneic stem cell transplantation. The CDR3 spans 16 residues. The ends lost 4 bases at V and 9 bases at J; junction bases unmatched: 8. Germline V gene lookup returns CDR1 SGHDT and CDR2 YYEEEE. This clonotype was picked up a small number of times. TCRdb redid the calling of the RT-PCR reads with MiXCR, one entry per CDR3 protein. The table has about 87,000 distinct CDR3 sequences, approximately 5.2% seen once. The chain combines TRBV5-6 with TRBJ2-1; TRBD2 aligns across 15 bases. Sample: blood, either unsorted or a sorted T cell fraction (not recorded which). The receptor's source is a human donor who was either an allogeneic HSCT recipient or a stem cell or donor lymphocyte infusion donor (not recorded which). It is not recorded whose cells these are; they may come from a transplant donor. CDR3 protein: CASSPWTSGGAVEQFF. In DNA, the CDR3 is TGTGCCAGCAGCCCGTGGACTAGCGGGGGGGCCGTTGAGCAGTTCTTC.